This T cell receptor (beta chain) was found in a study of vaccination and CD4 T cells after COVID-19 (dated by TCRdb to between 2021 and 2023). With regard to the full study: SARS-CoV-2 positivity had been established in the convalescent patients by nasal swab PCR, and mild disease was recorded in roughly 9 of these patients and severe disease in one. Six males and four females were included in the convalescent cohort, with two Hispanic individuals, seven Caucasians, two Asians and one multiracial person represented. Participants received two doses of either the Pfizer-BioNTech BNT162b2 vaccine (n=8) or the Moderna mRNA-1273 vaccine (n=2). Post-COVID blood samples were collected from convalescent patients a median of around 100 days after diagnosis, with a range of roughly 30 to 161 days. Post-vaccine blood samples were collected a median of approximately eleven weeks after the second vaccine dose, ranging from roughly 14 to 241 days. For stimulating the cultures, overlapping spike peptide pools were used, derived from SARS-CoV-2 as well as from the common cold coronaviruses HCoV-NL63, HCoV-OC43 and HCoV-229E. In control cultures, a CEFX viral epitope pool was used as positive control, an HIV-1 Nef peptide pool was used as negative control, or no peptide was added. In around 10 COVID-19 convalescent patients and a few infection-naive healthy vaccine recipients, researchers compared the spike-specific CD4+ TCR repertoire from before mRNA vaccination with the repertoire from after. Broad study findings and their caveats: In convalescent patients, a median around 86% of post-vaccine SARS-CoV-2-reactive clones were detected only after vaccination, and vaccine-specific priming was suggested by this finding. Nearly all vaccine-specific clones in convalescent patients (304 of 307) were mono-reactive for SARS-CoV-2 spike rather than cross-reactive with common cold coronaviruses. The study included relatively few convalescent patients and did not analyze early timepoints after natural infection. Although the median number of SARS-CoV-2-reactive clonotypes went up from fewer than 25 after infection to 35 to 40 after vaccination, the increase was not significant.

Counted from cysteine to phenylalanine, this CDR3 has 19 amino acids. Left in the record is the CDR3 DNA by itself, 57 bases read in frame from the first base. CDR1 and CDR2 (SGHAT, FQNNGV) derive from the germline V gene. Trimmed from V: 5 bases; trimmed from J: 4 bases; junction bases lacking a gene match: 17. The treatment or condition label for this specimen denotes: roughly nine-day PBMC culture with coronavirus spike peptide pools or control peptides (ViraFEST assay). The study used the ViraFEST assay, which expanded antigen-specific T cells with peptide pools and then identified expanded clonotypes by TCR sequencing. The positive SARS-CoV-2 PCR tests of the convalescent patients were dated from March to December 2020, before the Alpha, Beta and Delta variants emerged in the United States. PBMCs were cultured at two million per well in IMDM supplemented with roughly 5% human AB serum and 8.5 to 10 IU/ml IL-2, with around 10 ug/ml peptide pools added. Half of the culture medium was replaced with fresh IL-2-containing medium on days 3 and 7. Once the cells had been in culture for roughly 10 days, the EasySep CD4+ T cell isolation kit was used to isolate CD4+ T cells by negative selection. Ficoll-Paque Plus gradient centrifugation was used to isolate PBMCs from whole blood, and the isolated PBMCs were then either used fresh or cryopreserved at -140C. Triplicate wells were generally used for each culture condition.

Library creation used PCR. DNA from cultured CD4+ T cells underwent TCR sequencing with the Oncomine TCR Beta short-read assay at the Johns Hopkins FTIC core. The QIAamp micro DNA kit was used to extract genomic DNA from the cultured CD4+ T cells. Oncomine TCR Beta libraries made from cultured CD4+ T cells were pooled using unique dual indexes and sequenced on an Illumina iSeq 100. From the authors' description of their analysis: Non-productive sequences were removed, and CDR3s that did not start with C, did not end with F or W, or were shorter than 7 amino acids were discarded. Antigen-specific clonotypes were identified with the MANAFEST web application by comparing peptide-stimulated wells with reference and other culture wells. Positive clones required FDR below 0.05, an odds ratio above 5, and productive frequency above 0.1% in at least two of three replicate wells. A clonotype counted as cross-reactive if it showed significant expansion both in the SARS-CoV-2 spike wells and in at least one common cold coronavirus spike condition. Levenshtein distances (stringdist) and unrooted phylogenetic trees (ape) in R version 3.6.1 were used to assess CDR3 homology. TCRdb itself trimmed the public reads at Q25 with fastp, ran MiXCR and retained productive beta chains. Rows with one shared CDR3 protein collapse into an entry with the most common genes and DNA. What appears here as the V and J calls and clone size reflects TCRdb's work, not the paper's. Recorded for this sample are roughly 16,000 distinct CDR3 sequences; 45% to 65% of them occurred a single time. Approximately 31% of the sample lies in the top ten.

This clonotype was seen a handful of times. The antigen this receptor binds is unknown. Base quality data are lacking; no much larger clone is found one base away. The chain joins TRBV11-2 to TRBJ2-6; TRBD2 agrees with 7 junctional bases. The receptor was isolated from a human donor with COVID-19. The sequencing here drew on cultured CD4+ T cells from blood, taken after SARS-CoV-2 vaccination. The nucleotides are TGTGCCAGCAGCCCTAACCCGGGGCTCGGGGGGTCGGGGGCCAACGTCCTGACTTTC. Its protein is CASSPNPGLGGSGANVLTF.